Listed below are T cell receptor beta chains from one sample, sequenced in a study of response to subunit inactivated influenza vaccine. TCRdb ran MiXCR on the RT-PCR reads and lists one entry per CDR3 protein. The data show 500,000 to 600,000 distinct CDR3 sequences, roughly 10% seen once. These records were also assigned to another study, of T cells expressing NK-cell markers.

This specimen was PBMCs from blood, taken on the day of vaccination. The receptors shown here come from a man in his fifties or sixties who received an inactivated influenza vaccine. CDR3s include the opening cysteine and the closing phenylalanine or tryptophan. The order of the fields is V gene, clone size, J gene, D gene, CDR3 protein, CDR3 DNA. A D gene is named only where the DNA matches it firmly. The listing skips clone size in some rows; elsewhere it reads once, few, many or a size class.

v_call: TRBV12-3/TRBV12-4
clone_size: few
j_call: TRBJ2-2
d_call: TRBD2
cdr3_aa: CASSSLAENTGELFF
cdr3_nt: TGTGCCAGCAGTTCCCTAGCGGAGAACACCGGGGAGCTGTTTTTT

v_call: TRBV20-1
clone_size: .
j_call: TRBJ2-3
d_call: .
cdr3_aa: CSARQGGGGDTQYF
cdr3_nt: TGCAGTGCTCGACAGGGAGGGGGGGGAGATACGCAGTATTTT

v_call: TRBV19
clone_size: .
j_call: TRBJ2-1
d_call: TRBD2
cdr3_aa: CASSIELAGSYNEQFF
cdr3_nt: TGTGCCAGTAGTATAGAGCTAGCGGGCTCCTACAATGAGCAGTTCTTC

v_call: TRBV7-8
clone_size: many
j_call: TRBJ2-3
d_call: .
cdr3_aa: CASSLSESTSTDTQYF
cdr3_nt: TGTGCCAGCAGCTTAAGCGAGTCTACTAGCACAGATACGCAGTATTTT

v_call: TRBV20-1
clone_size: .
j_call: TRBJ2-2
d_call: .
cdr3_aa: CSASRDLTGELFF
cdr3_nt: TGCAGTGCTAGCCGGGACCTCACCGGGGAGCTGTTTTTT

v_call: TRBV4-2
clone_size: .
j_call: TRBJ1-6
d_call: .
cdr3_aa: CASSQEGTYSYNSPLHF
cdr3_nt: TGTGCCAGCAGCCAAGAAGGCACCTACTCCTATAATTCACCCCTCCACTTT

v_call: TRBV6-1
clone_size: .
j_call: TRBJ2-7
d_call: .
cdr3_aa: CASIGHSSYEQYF
cdr3_nt: TGTGCCAGCATCGGACACAGCTCCTACGAGCAGTACTTC

v_call: TRBV2
clone_size: .
j_call: TRBJ2-5
d_call: .
cdr3_aa: CASRKSGVNQETQYF
cdr3_nt: TGTGCCAGCAGGAAGAGCGGCGTAAACCAAGAGACCCAGTACTTC

v_call: TRBV12-3/TRBV12-4
clone_size: many
j_call: TRBJ1-5
d_call: .
cdr3_aa: CASSPRRGRFNQPQHF
cdr3_nt: TGTGCCAGCAGTCCTCGTCGGGGGCGCTTCAATCAGCCCCAGCATTTT

v_call: TRBV18
clone_size: few
j_call: TRBJ2-1
d_call: .
cdr3_aa: CASSPSTAYSIYNEQFF
cdr3_nt: TGTGCCAGCTCACCATCCACAGCCTACTCTATTTACAATGAGCAGTTCTTC

v_call: TRBV29-1
clone_size: .
j_call: TRBJ2-5
d_call: .
cdr3_aa: CSVAASFAETQYF
cdr3_nt: TGCAGCGTCGCGGCTTCTTTCGCGGAGACCCAGTACTTC

v_call: TRBV20-1
clone_size: many
j_call: TRBJ1-1
d_call: .
cdr3_aa: CSARGNTEAFF
cdr3_nt: TGCAGTGCTAGAGGGAACACTGAAGCTTTCTTT

v_call: TRBV11-2
clone_size: once
j_call: TRBJ2-1
d_call: TRBD2
cdr3_aa: CASSLGARGVNEQFF
cdr3_nt: TGTGCCAGCAGCCTCGGGGCGCGGGGGGTTAATGAGCAGTTCTTC

v_call: TRBV4-3
clone_size: few
j_call: TRBJ1-2
d_call: TRBD1
cdr3_aa: CASSQWTGVHGYTF
cdr3_nt: TGCGCCAGCAGCCAATGGACAGGGGTGCATGGCTACACCTTC

v_call: TRBV10-2
clone_size: few
j_call: TRBJ2-3
d_call: .
cdr3_aa: CASSDPGGGTDTQYF
cdr3_nt: TGCGCCAGCAGTGACCCGGGGGGCGGGACAGATACGCAGTATTTT

v_call: TRBV7-9
clone_size: .
j_call: TRBJ2-1
d_call: .
cdr3_aa: CASSLYRAAGNEQFF
cdr3_nt: TGTGCCAGCAGCTTGTACAGGGCGGCGGGCAATGAGCAGTTCTTC

v_call: TRBV20-1
clone_size: .
j_call: TRBJ2-1
d_call: TRBD2
cdr3_aa: CSAPRARRLAGGNEQFF
cdr3_nt: TGCAGTGCCCCGAGGGCACGACGACTAGCGGGAGGGAATGAGCAGTTCTTC

v_call: TRBV20-1
clone_size: .
j_call: TRBJ2-1
d_call: TRBD2
cdr3_aa: CSALSGGNQQFF
cdr3_nt: TGCAGTGCTTTGTCGGGGGGAAACCAGCAGTTCTTC

v_call: TRBV29-1
clone_size: many
j_call: TRBJ2-7
d_call: .
cdr3_aa: CSVVKDRQQYF
cdr3_nt: TGCAGCGTTGTTAAGGACAGACAGCAGTACTTC

v_call: TRBV5-6
clone_size: few
j_call: TRBJ2-1
d_call: TRBD1
cdr3_aa: CASSLGTGGLHNEQFF
cdr3_nt: TGTGCCAGCAGCTTGGGGACAGGGGGTCTCCACAATGAGCAGTTCTTC

v_call: TRBV25-1
clone_size: many
j_call: TRBJ2-1
d_call: TRBD1
cdr3_aa: CASSELGQSYNEQFF
cdr3_nt: TGTGCCAGCAGTGAGCTGGGACAGTCCTACAATGAGCAGTTCTTC

v_call: TRBV27
clone_size: few
j_call: TRBJ2-2
d_call: TRBD1
cdr3_aa: CASNHGTGAGGELFF
cdr3_nt: TGTGCCAGCAACCACGGGACAGGGGCTGGCGGGGAGCTGTTTTTT

v_call: TRBV3-1
clone_size: few
j_call: TRBJ2-3
d_call: .
cdr3_aa: CASSQDRVRGAVADTQYF
cdr3_nt: TGTGCCAGCAGCCAAGATAGGGTACGGGGGGCCGTCGCAGATACGCAGTATTTT

v_call: TRBV11-2
clone_size: few
j_call: TRBJ2-7
d_call: TRBD2
cdr3_aa: CASSAGTSGRRVGHEQYF
cdr3_nt: TGTGCCAGCAGCGCCGGGACTAGCGGGAGAAGGGTAGGCCACGAGCAGTACTTC

v_call: TRBV9
clone_size: many
j_call: TRBJ2-7
d_call: TRBD1
cdr3_aa: CASSVVDRADHEQYF
cdr3_nt: TGTGCCAGCAGCGTAGTGGACAGGGCAGACCACGAGCAGTACTTC

v_call: TRBV29-1
clone_size: .
j_call: TRBJ2-2
d_call: TRBD1
cdr3_aa: CSVEFRDRGNTGELFF
cdr3_nt: TGCAGCGTTGAATTCCGGGACAGGGGGAACACCGGGGAGCTGTTTTTT

v_call: TRBV5-4
clone_size: few
j_call: TRBJ2-1
d_call: TRBD1
cdr3_aa: CASSPGQGRDNEQFF
cdr3_nt: TGTGCCAGCAGCCCCGGACAGGGCCGTGACAATGAGCAGTTCTTC

v_call: TRBV6-1
clone_size: .
j_call: TRBJ2-2
d_call: .
cdr3_aa: CAIGPRGYTGELFF
cdr3_nt: TGTGCCATCGGCCCCCGGGGGTACACCGGGGAGCTGTTTTTT

v_call: TRBV2
clone_size: .
j_call: TRBJ2-5
d_call: TRBD1
cdr3_aa: CASTIGTARKETQYF
cdr3_nt: TGTGCCAGCACTATCGGGACAGCCAGAAAAGAGACCCAGTACTTC

v_call: TRBV6-2/TRBV6-3
clone_size: .
j_call: TRBJ2-1
d_call: .
cdr3_aa: CASRPRGGGSSYNEQFF
cdr3_nt: TGTGCCAGCAGACCGCGGGGAGGGGGGAGCTCCTACAATGAGCAGTTCTTC

v_call: TRBV12-3/TRBV12-4
clone_size: few
j_call: TRBJ1-2
d_call: .
cdr3_aa: CASSTTGSYGYTF
cdr3_nt: TGTGCCAGCAGCACGACAGGAAGCTATGGCTACACCTTC

v_call: TRBV5-1
clone_size: few
j_call: TRBJ1-1
d_call: .
cdr3_aa: CASSSGTEVWNTFF
cdr3_nt: TGCGCCAGCAGCTCCGGGACGGAGGTGTGGAATACTTTCTTT

v_call: TRBV7-9
clone_size: .
j_call: TRBJ1-6
d_call: TRBD1
cdr3_aa: CASSQGDTTNSPLHF
cdr3_nt: TGTGCCAGCAGTCAGGGGGACACAACTAATTCACCCCTCCACTTT

v_call: TRBV5-6
clone_size: few
j_call: TRBJ2-3
d_call: .
cdr3_aa: CASSLAASGDTQYF
cdr3_nt: TGTGCCAGCAGCTTGGCCGCGAGTGGAGATACGCAGTATTTT

v_call: TRBV20-1
clone_size: few
j_call: TRBJ1-5
d_call: .
cdr3_aa: CSARDRRGRNSNQPQHF
cdr3_nt: TGCAGTGCTAGAGATCGGAGGGGAAGGAATAGCAATCAGCCCCAGCATTTT

v_call: TRBV11-2
clone_size: few
j_call: TRBJ1-6
d_call: TRBD1
cdr3_aa: CASSPDDRAYWSPLHF
cdr3_nt: TGTGCCAGCAGCCCCGACGACAGGGCTTATTGGTCACCCCTCCACTTT

v_call: TRBV2
clone_size: many
j_call: TRBJ1-1
d_call: .
cdr3_aa: CASRKGLLVKGNTEAFF
cdr3_nt: TGTGCCAGCAGGAAAGGGCTTCTGGTGAAGGGGAACACTGAAGCTTTCTTT

v_call: TRBV5-1
clone_size: .
j_call: TRBJ1-5
d_call: .
cdr3_aa: CASSLDPVGNQPQHF
cdr3_nt: TGCGCCAGCAGCTTGGATCCGGTAGGGAATCAGCCCCAGCATTTT

v_call: TRBV10-3
clone_size: few
j_call: TRBJ2-5
d_call: TRBD1
cdr3_aa: CAISESDRGRRETQYF
cdr3_nt: TGTGCCATCAGTGAGTCGGACAGGGGGCGCAGAGAGACCCAGTACTTC

v_call: TRBV20-1
clone_size: .
j_call: TRBJ2-7
d_call: .
cdr3_aa: CSARDSGSPYEQYF
cdr3_nt: TGCAGTGCTAGAGATAGTGGCAGCCCCTACGAGCAGTACTTC

v_call: TRBV20-1
clone_size: few
j_call: TRBJ2-5
d_call: TRBD2
cdr3_aa: CSAKGLGLAGQQETQYF
cdr3_nt: TGCAGTGCTAAGGGGCTTGGGCTAGCGGGGCAGCAAGAGACCCAGTACTTC

v_call: TRBV13
clone_size: .
j_call: TRBJ2-5
d_call: .
cdr3_aa: CAISIEETQYF
cdr3_nt: TGTGCCATCAGCATCGAAGAGACCCAGTACTTC

v_call: TRBV28
clone_size: many
j_call: TRBJ2-7
d_call: .
cdr3_aa: CASSPTLLLGYEQYF
cdr3_nt: TGTGCCAGCAGTCCCACACTATTACTAGGCTACGAGCAGTACTTC

v_call: TRBV12-3/TRBV12-4
clone_size: few
j_call: TRBJ2-1
d_call: TRBD1
cdr3_aa: CASSLMGQGYNEQFF
cdr3_nt: TGTGCCAGCAGTTTAATGGGACAGGGGTACAATGAGCAGTTCTTC

v_call: TRBV7-9
clone_size: few
j_call: TRBJ2-5
d_call: .
cdr3_aa: CASSSGPARETQYF
cdr3_nt: TGTGCCAGCAGCTCCGGACCCGCCCGAGAGACCCAGTACTTC

v_call: TRBV20-1
clone_size: many
j_call: TRBJ2-5
d_call: .
cdr3_aa: CSANTGARQETQYF
cdr3_nt: TGCAGTGCGAATACGGGGGCCCGCCAAGAGACCCAGTACTTC

v_call: TRBV6-5
clone_size: many
j_call: TRBJ2-1
d_call: .
cdr3_aa: CASSYLGANEQFF
cdr3_nt: TGTGCCAGCAGTTACTTGGGGGCGAATGAGCAGTTCTTC

v_call: TRBV2
clone_size: many
j_call: TRBJ2-1
d_call: .
cdr3_aa: CASSGLNEQFF
cdr3_nt: TGTGCCAGCAGTGGACTAAATGAGCAGTTCTTC

v_call: TRBV14
clone_size: many
j_call: TRBJ2-5
d_call: .
cdr3_aa: CASSQGGWYQETQYF
cdr3_nt: TGTGCCAGCAGCCAAGGGGGCTGGTACCAAGAGACCCAGTACTTC

v_call: TRBV5-1
clone_size: .
j_call: TRBJ2-3
d_call: .
cdr3_aa: CASRVLANLADTQYF
cdr3_nt: TGCGCCAGCAGAGTTCTAGCGAACTTGGCAGATACGCAGTATTTT

v_call: TRBV7-3
clone_size: few
j_call: TRBJ2-2
d_call: .
cdr3_aa: CASSPYASGTVNTGELFF
cdr3_nt: TGTGCCAGCAGCCCCTATGCGTCCGGGACTGTGAACACCGGGGAGCTGTTTTTT